This T cell receptor beta chain stems from a study of blood T cell repertoires in COVID-19. The CDR3 consists of 17 residues. Germline V gives CDR1 WSHSY, CDR2 SAAADI. V shed 1 base and J shed 2 bases, with 16 bases lying between them. Authors' processing steps: Researchers report that nucleated cell counts were estimated from reference gene primer amplification. Sequencing used immunoSEQ multiplex PCR; TCRdb keeps in-frame clones, though not all of them. V, J and clone size are those of that table, while D and trimming were read from the DNA. This sample has about 270,000 clones, with roughly nine tenths found just once.

The material sequenced was PBMCs or T cells enriched from blood (not recorded which). This TCR came from a woman in her forties or fifties who had recovered from COVID-19. The chain links TRBV10-2 to TRBJ2-3; possibly TRBD1 for D (6 bases). In DNA, the CDR3 is TGCGCCAGCAGTGAGTACCCGAGGACAGCCGACACAGATACGCAGTATTTT. This gives the protein CASSEYPRTADTDTQYF.